This TCR beta chain is from a study of early T cells in non-severe SARS-CoV-2 infection. At the level of the study: RNA in bulk from unsorted whole blood was sequenced, and chains were unpaired. Study outcomes and limitations: VDJdb-based annotation leaned toward anti-spike CD8 responses and missed private and CD4 specificities.

The germline CDR1 and CDR2 sequences are SQVTM and ANQGSEA. The CDR3 totals 15 residues. In this sample, this clonotype turned up a few times. The antigen is unknown. In the library, individual cDNA molecules carried attached unique molecular identifiers. TCRdb reprocessed the 5' RACE reads via MiXCR and lists one record per CDR3 protein. This table has some 61,000 distinct CDR3 sequences, 8.5% to 10% appearing once. The origin of this receptor is an adult who was a healthcare worker with PCR-confirmed SARS-CoV-2 infection or an uninfected control (not recorded which). The chain uses TRBV29-1 and TRBJ2-3; possible D gene TRBD1, 5 bases. Here the sequenced sample was whole blood, taken at baseline. The DNA of the CDR3 is TGCAGTATAAATGGGGCGGAGCCTAGCACAGATACGCAGTATTTT. It is translated as CSINGAEPSTDTQYF.